A single sample is the source of the 8 T cell receptor beta chains below, sequenced in a study of cytomegalovirus exposure and HLA in healthy donors. The PCR employed 60 Vbeta primers together with 13 Jbeta primers. Some clones are missing from TCRdb's copy, which holds only in-frame ones; the method was immunoSEQ multiplex PCR. The profile shows more than 150,000 clones, around 83% of them singletons. The specimen was PBMCs. Receptors originate from a woman aged 18-35 years in good health and CMV-seronegative.

The gene calls are TRBV12-2 and TRBJ2-5; the DNA was not compared with TRBD1, the D call given in the table. TRBV12-2 is noted as a pseudogene. The CDR3 runs to 18 residues. This CDR3 reads CASRPFFPGQGGGETQYF. In DNA form, the CDR3 reads TGTGCAAGTCGCCCGTTTTTCCCGGGACAGGGGGGTGGGGAGACCCAGTACTTC.

The chain has TRBV2 and TRBJ2-1; 7 bases are a match to TRBD1. The CDR3 extends over 11 amino acids. Germline V CDR1 and CDR2: SNHLY, FYNNEI. The junction had 0 bases not matched to a gene; V was cut back by 4 bases and J by 9 bases. In nucleotides, the CDR3 is TGTGCCAGCAGTGGACAGGGTGAGCAGTTCTTC. This gives the protein CASSGQGEQFF.

The V gene is TRBV12-5, the J gene TRBJ2-1, with 8 bases aligning to TRBD2. CDR3 length: 14 residues. Germline trimming cut 6 bases from V and 2 bases from J; bases unmatched to any gene: 3. The germline gives CDR1 LGHNT, CDR2 FRNRAP. The CDR3 region has the DNA TGTGCTAGTGGGCGGGGGGCCCCCTACAATGAGCAGTTCTTC. Its translation: CASGRGAPYNEQFF.

The chain combines TRBV7-8 with TRBJ2-7; 7 bases fit TRBD1. The CDR3 has 14 amino acids. CDR1 SGHVS and CDR2 FQNEAQ come from the germline V gene. V was pared by 3 bases and J by 3 bases, with 5 bases of the junction left unmatched. CDR3 DNA sequence: TGTGCCAGCAGCTTTGGGGACAGAAACTACGAGCAGTACTTC. It is translated as CASSFGDRNYEQYF.

The rearrangement links TRBV7-9 to TRBJ1-2; 11 nucleotides agree with TRBD1. Germline CDR1 is SEHNR and CDR2 is FQNEAQ (reference sequence). Germline trimming cut 5 bases from V and 4 bases from J; bases unmatched to any gene: 3. The CDR3 runs to 14 residues. The CDR3 region has the DNA TGTGCCAGCAGCAGGGACAGGGGGGTCTATGGCTACACCTTC. Its protein is CASSRDRGVYGYTF.

V gene TRBV27 combines with J gene TRBJ2-1, with a weak D call TRBD1 (5 bases). CDR3 size: 19 residues. With 1 base removed from V and 0 bases from J, the gap between germline ends came to 19 bases. CDR1 is MNHEY and CDR2 is SMNVEV in the germline V gene (reference sequence). CDR3 nucleotides: TGTGCCAGCAGTTTATTTCCCGACGGTCCCCAGGGCTCCTACAATGAGCAGTTCTTC. Translating gives CASSLFPDGPQGSYNEQFF.

A few counts support this clone. The chain couples TRBV4-2 to TRBJ1-1; D perhaps matches TRBD1 (5 bases). V was shortened by 1 base and J by 8 bases, with 8 bases between the two germline ends. The germline gives CDR1 LGHNA, CDR2 YNFKEQ. There are 12 residues in the CDR3. CDR3 DNA sequence: TGTGCCAGCAGCCAAGGTCGGGGGGAAGCTTTCTTT. As protein: CASSQGRGEAFF.

This sequence joins TRBV9 and TRBJ2-5; 14 bases match TRBD2. Germline V CDR1 and CDR2: SGDLS, YYNGEE. The V segment lost 2 bases and the J segment 4 bases; nucleotides outside the gene matches: 4. This CDR3 has 16 residues. The DNA for the CDR3 is TGTGCCAGCAGCGTGGGGACTAGCGGGAGCGGAGAGACCCAGTACTTC. Translated, it gives CASSVGTSGSGETQYF.